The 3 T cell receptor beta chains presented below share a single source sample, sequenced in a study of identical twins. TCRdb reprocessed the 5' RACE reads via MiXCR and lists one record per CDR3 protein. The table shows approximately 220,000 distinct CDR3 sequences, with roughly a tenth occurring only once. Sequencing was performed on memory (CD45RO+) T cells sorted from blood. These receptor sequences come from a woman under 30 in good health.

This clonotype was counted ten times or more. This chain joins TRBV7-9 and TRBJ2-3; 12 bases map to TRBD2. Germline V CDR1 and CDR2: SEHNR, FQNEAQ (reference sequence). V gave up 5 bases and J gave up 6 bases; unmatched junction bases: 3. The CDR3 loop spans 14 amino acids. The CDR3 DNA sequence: TGTGCCAGCAGCATCGGACTAGCGGGGGATACGCAGTATTTT. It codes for CASSIGLAGDTQYF.

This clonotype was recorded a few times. CDR3 region: CASSLEARALETQYF. CDR3 sequence (DNA): TGTGCCAGCAGCTTAGAGGCTCGGGCGTTGGAGACCCAGTACTTC. The rearrangement joins TRBV7-6 to TRBJ2-5, with D unresolved. The CDR3 length is 15 residues. From germline, CDR1 is SGHVS and CDR2 FNYEAQ. The ends were cut back, 1 base at V and 5 bases at J, with 14 bases in the middle.

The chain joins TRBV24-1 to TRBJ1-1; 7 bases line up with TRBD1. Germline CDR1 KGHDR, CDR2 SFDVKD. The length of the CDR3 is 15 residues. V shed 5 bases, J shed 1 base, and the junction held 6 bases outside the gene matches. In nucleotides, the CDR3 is TGTGCCACCAGTGTCACCGGGACAGAGAACACTGAAGCTTTCTTT. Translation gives CATSVTGTENTEAFF.